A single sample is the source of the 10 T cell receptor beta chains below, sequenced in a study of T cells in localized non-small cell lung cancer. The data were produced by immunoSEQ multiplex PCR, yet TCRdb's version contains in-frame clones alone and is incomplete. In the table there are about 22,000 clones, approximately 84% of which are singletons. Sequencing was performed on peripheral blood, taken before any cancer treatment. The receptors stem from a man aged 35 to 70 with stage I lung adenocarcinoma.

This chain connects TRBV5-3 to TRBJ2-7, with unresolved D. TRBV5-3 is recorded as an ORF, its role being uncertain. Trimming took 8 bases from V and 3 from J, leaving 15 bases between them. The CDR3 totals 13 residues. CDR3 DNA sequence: TGTGCCAGCATCCTAAGCCCGGGCTACGAGCAGTACTTC. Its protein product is CASILSPGYEQYF.

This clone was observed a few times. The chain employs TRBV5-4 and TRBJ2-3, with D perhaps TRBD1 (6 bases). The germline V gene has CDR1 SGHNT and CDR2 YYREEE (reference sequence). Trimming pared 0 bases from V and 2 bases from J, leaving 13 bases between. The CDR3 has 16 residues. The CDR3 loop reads CASSLGAGVSTDTQYF. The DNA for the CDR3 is TGTGCCAGCAGCTTGGGGGCAGGGGTATCCACAGATACGCAGTATTTT.

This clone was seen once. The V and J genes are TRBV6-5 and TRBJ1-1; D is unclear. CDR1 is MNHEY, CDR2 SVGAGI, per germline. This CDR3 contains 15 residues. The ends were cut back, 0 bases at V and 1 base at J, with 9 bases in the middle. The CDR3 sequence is CASSYSQHTNTEAFF. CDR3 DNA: TGTGCCAGCAGTTACTCGCAACACACGAACACTGAAGCTTTCTTT.

This CDR3 is CASRTSGGTDTQYF. The CDR3 region has the DNA TGTGCCAGTAGGACTAGCGGGGGCACAGATACGCAGTATTTT. This rearrangement joins TRBV19 to TRBJ2-3, with 11 bases matching TRBD2. CDR1 and CDR2 from the germline V gene are LNHDA and SQIVND (reference sequence). The CDR3 spans 14 residues. The trim removed 6 bases at V and 1 base at J, leaving 0 bases unmatched.

CDR3 nucleotides: TGTGCCAGCAGCTTGGGTTCAGGGGTATTCTACGAGCAGTACTTC. Its translation is CASSLGSGVFYEQYF. The chain carries TRBV5-5 and TRBJ2-7, with D possibly being TRBD1 (6 bases). V lost 0 bases to trimming and J lost 3 bases, with 13 bases between them. From germline, CDR1 is SGHKS and CDR2 YYEKEE (reference sequence). The CDR3 runs 15 residues.

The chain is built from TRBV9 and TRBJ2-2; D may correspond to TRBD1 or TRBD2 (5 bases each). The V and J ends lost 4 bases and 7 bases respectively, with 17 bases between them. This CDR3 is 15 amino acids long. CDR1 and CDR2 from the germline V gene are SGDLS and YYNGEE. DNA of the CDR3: TGTGCCAGCAGCCCCACAGCCGGGGCGGGCGGGGAGCTGTTTTTT. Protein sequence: CASSPTAGAGGELFF.

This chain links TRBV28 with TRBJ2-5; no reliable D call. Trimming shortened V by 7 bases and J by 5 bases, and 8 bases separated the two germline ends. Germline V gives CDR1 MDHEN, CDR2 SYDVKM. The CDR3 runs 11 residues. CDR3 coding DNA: TGTGCCAGCAATGAGTACGAGACCCAGTACTTC. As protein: CASNEYETQYF.

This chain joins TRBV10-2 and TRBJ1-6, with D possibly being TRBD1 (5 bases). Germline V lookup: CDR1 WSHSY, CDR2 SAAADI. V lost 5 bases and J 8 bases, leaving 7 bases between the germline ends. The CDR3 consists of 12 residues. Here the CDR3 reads CASSRGDSPLHF. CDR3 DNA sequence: TGCGCCAGCAGTAGGGGTGATTCACCCCTCCACTTT.

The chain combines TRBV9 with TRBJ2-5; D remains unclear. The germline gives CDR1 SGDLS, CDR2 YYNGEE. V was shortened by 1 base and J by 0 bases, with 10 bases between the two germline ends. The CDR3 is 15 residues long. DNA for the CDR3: TGTGCCAGCAGCGTAACCCCCAGCGACCAAGAGACCCAGTACTTC. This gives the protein CASSVTPSDQETQYF.

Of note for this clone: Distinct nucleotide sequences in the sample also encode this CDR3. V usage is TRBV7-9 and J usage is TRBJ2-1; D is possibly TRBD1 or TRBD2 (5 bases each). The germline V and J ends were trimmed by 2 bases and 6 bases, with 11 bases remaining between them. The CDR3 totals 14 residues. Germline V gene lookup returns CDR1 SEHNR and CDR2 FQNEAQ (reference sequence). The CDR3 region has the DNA TGTGCCAGCAGCTTACGAGGGACGTCCAATGAGCAGTTCTTC. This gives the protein CASSLRGTSNEQFF.